Following are 17 T cell receptor beta chains from one sample sequenced in a study of cytomegalovirus exposure and HLA in healthy donors. The PCR made use of 60 Vbeta and 13 Jbeta primers. Some clones are missing from TCRdb's copy, which holds only in-frame ones; the method was immunoSEQ multiplex PCR. The sample holds some 110,000 clones; roughly 80% are singletons and the top ten take roughly 2.5%. Specimen: PBMCs. The receptors shown here come from a man between 40 and 49 years old in good health and CMV-seronegative.

This clone occurred once. This chain joins TRBV2 and TRBJ2-5, with D tentatively TRBD2 (5 bases). This CDR3 comprises 14 residues. With 8 bases removed from V and 5 bases from J, the gap between germline ends came to 18 bases. Per germline, CDR1 SNHLY and CDR2 FYNNEI. The CDR3 bases are TGTGCCAGCCGGGGTCCCCCGGAGGCGGAGACCCAGTACTTC. This gives the protein CASRGPPEAETQYF.

This clone was seen only once. The rearrangement uses TRBV19 and TRBJ1-3; unclear D gene. Trimming cost V 7 bases and J 1 base, with 11 bases left between them. The CDR3 has 14 amino acids. CDR1 is LNHDA and CDR2 is SQIVND in the germline V gene (reference sequence). CDR3 in amino acids: CASIGRRSGNTIYF. DNA for the CDR3: TGTGCCAGTATAGGGAGGCGGTCTGGAAACACCATATATTTT.

This clone has more than one count but fewer than ten. V gene TRBV5-1 combines with J gene TRBJ2-3; D may be TRBD2 (6 bases). Trimming took 0 bases from V and 0 from J, leaving 8 bases between them. CDR1 is SGHRS, CDR2 YFSETQ, per germline. This CDR3 has 15 residues. CDR3 amino acids: CASSLAGSSTDTQYF. DNA of the CDR3: TGCGCCAGCAGCTTGGCCGGGAGTAGCACAGATACGCAGTATTTT.

The chain has TRBV12-5 and TRBJ2-3; TRBD1 matches at 8 bases. Germline V gene data show CDR1 as LGHNT and CDR2 as FRNRAP. The CDR3 runs 15 residues. The junction had 7 bases not matched to a gene; V was cut back by 5 bases and J by 3 bases. CDR3 amino acids: CASGMDRVVTDTQYF. The CDR3 DNA reads as TGTGCTAGTGGTATGGACAGGGTGGTGACAGATACGCAGTATTTT. The whole variable domain, remainder taken from reference TRBV12-5 and TRBJ2-3, is DARVTQTPRHKVTEMGQEVTMRCQPILGHNTVFWYRQTMMQGLELLAYFRNRAPLDDSGMPKDRFSAEMPDATLATLKIQPSEPRDSAVYFCASGMDRVVTDTQYFGPGTRLTVL.

The V and J genes are TRBV6-6 and TRBJ2-2; TRBD1 matches 11 bases. Trimming cost V 5 bases and J 4 bases; bases outside gene matches: 6. Germline V lookup: CDR1 MNHNY, CDR2 SVGAGI (reference sequence). The CDR3 has 16 amino acids. The CDR3: CASSRGTGGVTGELFF. CDR3 sequence (DNA): TGTGCCAGCAGTAGGGGGACAGGGGGGGTCACCGGGGAGCTGTTTTTT.

The rearrangement links TRBV11-2 to TRBJ2-3; maybe TRBD2 (6 bases). Trimming stripped 3 bases from V and 0 bases from J, with 10 bases between. CDR3 size: 15 residues. Looked up from germline, CDR1 is SGHAT and CDR2 is FQNNGV. CDR3 protein: CASSLEGFSTDTQYF. CDR3 sequence (DNA): TGTGCCAGCAGCTTGGAGGGGTTTAGCACAGATACGCAGTATTTT.

This chain joins TRBV6-5 and TRBJ2-7; possible D gene TRBD2, 7 bases. With 2 bases removed from V and 0 bases from J, the gap between germline ends came to 11 bases. Germline CDR1 MNHEY, CDR2 SVGAGI. CDR3 length: 15 residues. This CDR3 reads CASSYGGGYSYEQYF. CDR3 sequence (DNA): TGTGCCAGCAGTTACGGCGGGGGCTACTCCTACGAGCAGTACTTC.

The CDR3 is CASSPRDRNYGYTF. CDR3 nucleotide sequence: TGTGCCAGCAGCCCCCGGGACAGAAACTATGGCTACACCTTC. The gene calls are TRBV11-1 and TRBJ1-2, with 7 bases identical to TRBD1. The CDR3 consists of 14 residues. The germline gives CDR1 SGHAT, CDR2 FQDESV (reference sequence). V was pared by 5 bases and J by 2 bases, with 5 bases of the junction left unmatched.

This clone has more than one count but fewer than ten. The V and J genes are TRBV2 and TRBJ1-2; D is possibly TRBD1 (5 bases). The length of the CDR3 is 12 residues. The germline CDR1 and CDR2 sequences are SNHLY and FYNNEI. Between the trimmed V and J ends, which lost 4 bases and 2 bases, there was a span of 5 bases. CDR3: CASSGQNYGYTF. The CDR3 coding sequence is TGTGCCAGCAGTGGACAGAACTATGGCTACACCTTC.

The rearrangement uses TRBV2 and TRBJ1-6; TRBD1 might be the D (5 bases). CDR3 size: 15 residues. The V gene lost 3 bases and the J gene lost 2 bases, with 8 bases spanning the gap. Germline CDR1 reads SNHLY; CDR2 reads FYNNEI. The CDR3 region is CASSEVGAYNSPLHF. The DNA of the CDR3 is TGTGCCAGCAGTGAGGTAGGGGCCTATAATTCACCCCTCCACTTT.

V gene TRBV19 combines with J gene TRBJ1-1, with D possibly being TRBD1 (6 bases). The CDR3 is made up of 13 amino acids. Per germline, CDR1 LNHDA and CDR2 SQIVND (reference sequence). Trimming left V 6 bases short and J 1 base short, with 9 bases between. In DNA, the CDR3 is TGTGCCAGTAGGGAGGACAGGAACACTGAAGCTTTCTTT. Encoded protein: CASREDRNTEAFF.

This rearrangement joins TRBV6-1 to TRBJ1-5; D may be TRBD1 (6 bases). Germline loops: CDR1 MNHNS, CDR2 SASEGT. CDR3 length: 14 residues. Trimming cost V 5 bases and J 9 bases, with 17 bases left between them. In DNA form, the CDR3 reads TGTGCCAGCAGTAGGACAGACCTTTACGGGCCCCAGCATTTT. Its translation: CASSRTDLYGPQHF.

This clone was seen a few times. The chain uses TRBV21-1 and TRBJ1-3; the table names TRBD1, a call not compared with the DNA. TRBV21-1 has pseudogene status. This CDR3 is built from 17 residues. CDR3 DNA sequence: TGTGCCAGCAGCAAAAATCGGACAGATTTCTCTGGAAACACCATATATTTT. Its translation: CASSKNRTDFSGNTIYF.

This clone was seen only a few times. The chain joins TRBV21-1 to TRBJ1-2; the D segment call TRBD1 is taken from the table without a DNA check. TRBV21-1 is a recognized pseudogene. The CDR3 runs to 24 residues. CDR3 in DNA: TGTGCCAGCAGCAAAGGGGCCCAGGATCCCCCCCACATCAGGTTGACCCGTCTTGAACCCCGCTACACCTTC. Residues: CASSKGAQDPPHIRLTRLEPRYTF.

V usage is TRBV7-2 and J usage is TRBJ2-3; tentatively, D is TRBD1 (5 bases). Trimming took off 5 bases at V and 0 bases at J, with 12 bases between the two ends. Germline CDR1 SGHTA, CDR2 FQGNSA. This CDR3 region has 15 residues. In DNA form, the CDR3 reads TGTGCCAGCAGCGTCCAGCGACAGAGCACAGATACGCAGTATTTT. It specifies CASSVQRQSTDTQYF.

Remarks on this clone: Distinct nucleotide sequences in the sample also encode this CDR3. The chain carries TRBV9 and TRBJ1-1, with a possible D match to TRBD1 (5 bases). The CDR3 length is 13 residues. Trimming removed 4 bases at V and 2 bases at J, with 9 bases between. Germline loops: CDR1 SGDLS, CDR2 YYNGEE. The CDR3 DNA sequence: TGTGCCAGCAGCCGCACAGGAAACACTGAAGCTTTCTTT. It codes for CASSRTGNTEAFF.

Remarks on this clone: Other nucleotide sequences from this sample produce the same CDR3. The rearrangement links TRBV5-6 to TRBJ1-4; TRBD1 matches at 8 bases. The V gene's germline CDR1 is SGHDT and CDR2 YYEEEE. This CDR3 comprises 12 residues. The J segment lost 8 bases and the V segment lost 6 bases, leaving 3 bases of the junction unmatched. The CDR3 sequence is CASTRQGEKLFF. The CDR3 region has the DNA TGTGCCAGCACTCGACAGGGGGAAAAACTGTTTTTT.